Sequencing of this TCR beta chain was carried out in a study of blood T cell repertoires in COVID-19. Study-wide context: There were acute and convalescent COVID-19 samples, and they came from the United States, Italy and Spain. From T cells, B-cell-depleted T cells, or PBMCs came the material, which was cDNA or gDNA.

The Seattle patients, enrolled during active infection, were followed longitudinally. Methods used by the authors: Amplifying reference gene primers gave estimates of nucleated cell counts. Assay: immunoSEQ multiplex PCR; the TCRdb copy retains only in-frame clones and omits some. D and trimming were read from the DNA, whereas the V and J calls and clone size are those reported in that table. The sample consists of 220,000 or so clones, about 81% of them appearing once. Between the trimmed V and J ends, which lost 0 bases and 7 bases, there was a span of 10 bases. The CDR3 length is 14 residues. Per germline, CDR1 MNHEY and CDR2 SVGEGT.

V gene TRBV6-2 or TRBV6-3 combines with J gene TRBJ2-1; no clear D gene. The sample comprised peripheral blood. The receptor was derived from a woman aged 80 or over with COVID-19, enrolled during active disease. In DNA, the CDR3 is TGTGCCAGCAGTTACTCCGCTGGCTCAAATGAGCAGTTCTTC. Its translation: CASSYSAGSNEQFF.